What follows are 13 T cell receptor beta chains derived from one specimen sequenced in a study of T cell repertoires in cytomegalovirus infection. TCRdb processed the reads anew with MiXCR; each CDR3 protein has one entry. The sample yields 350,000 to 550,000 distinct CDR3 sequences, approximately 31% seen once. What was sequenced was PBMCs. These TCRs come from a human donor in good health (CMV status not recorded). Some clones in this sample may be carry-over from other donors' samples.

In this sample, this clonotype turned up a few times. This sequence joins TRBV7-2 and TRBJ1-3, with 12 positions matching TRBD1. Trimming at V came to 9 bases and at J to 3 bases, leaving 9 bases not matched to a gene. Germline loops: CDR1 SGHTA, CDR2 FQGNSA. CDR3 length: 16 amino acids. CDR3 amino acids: CASRGTGGFRGNTIYF. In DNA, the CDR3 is TGTGCCAGTAGAGGGACAGGGGGCTTCCGTGGAAACACCATATATTTT.

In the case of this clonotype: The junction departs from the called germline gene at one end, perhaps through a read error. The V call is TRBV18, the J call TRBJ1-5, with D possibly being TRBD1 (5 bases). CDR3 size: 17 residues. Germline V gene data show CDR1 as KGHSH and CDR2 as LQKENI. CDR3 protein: CASSPPGRGANNQPQHF. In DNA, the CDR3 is TGTGCCAGCTCACCACCGGGAAGGGGCGCTAATAATCAGCCCCAACATTTT.

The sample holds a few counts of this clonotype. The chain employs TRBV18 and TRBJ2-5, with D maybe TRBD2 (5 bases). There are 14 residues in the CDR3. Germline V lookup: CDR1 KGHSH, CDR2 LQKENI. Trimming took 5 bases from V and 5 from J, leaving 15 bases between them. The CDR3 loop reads CASSLLEIVETQYF. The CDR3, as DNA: TGTGCCAGCTCATTACTAGAGATCGTGGAGACCCAGTACTTC.

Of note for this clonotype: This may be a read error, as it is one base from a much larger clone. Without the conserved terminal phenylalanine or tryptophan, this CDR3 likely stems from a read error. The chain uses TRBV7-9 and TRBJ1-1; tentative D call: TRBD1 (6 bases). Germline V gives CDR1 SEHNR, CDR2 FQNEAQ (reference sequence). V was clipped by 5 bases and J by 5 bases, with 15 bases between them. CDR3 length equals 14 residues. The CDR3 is CASSPSRQETEAFL. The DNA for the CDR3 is TGTGCCAGCAGCCCAAGCCGACAGGAAACTGAAGCTTTCTTG.

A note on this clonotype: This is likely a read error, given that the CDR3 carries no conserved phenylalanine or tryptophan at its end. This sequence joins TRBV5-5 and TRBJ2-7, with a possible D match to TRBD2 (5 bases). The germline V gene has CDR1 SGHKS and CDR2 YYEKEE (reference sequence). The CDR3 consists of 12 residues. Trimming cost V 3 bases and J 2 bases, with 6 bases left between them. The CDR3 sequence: CASSSTTYEQYY. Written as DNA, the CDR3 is TGTGCCAGCAGCTCGACTACCTACGAGCAGTACTAC.

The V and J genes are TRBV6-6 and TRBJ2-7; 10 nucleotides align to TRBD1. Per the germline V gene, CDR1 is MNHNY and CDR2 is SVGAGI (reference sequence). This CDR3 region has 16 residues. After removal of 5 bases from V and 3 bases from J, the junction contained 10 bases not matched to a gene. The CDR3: CASSDRQGASFYEQYF. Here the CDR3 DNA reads TGTGCCAGCAGTGACCGACAGGGGGCAAGCTTCTACGAGCAGTACTTC.

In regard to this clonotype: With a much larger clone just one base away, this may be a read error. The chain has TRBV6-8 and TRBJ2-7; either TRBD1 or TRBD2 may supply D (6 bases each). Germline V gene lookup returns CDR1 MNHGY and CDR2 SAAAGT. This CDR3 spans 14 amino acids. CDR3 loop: CAIKEGRGPYEKYF. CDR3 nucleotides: TGTGCCATCAAGGAGGGCAGGGGTCCCTACGAGAAGTACTTC.

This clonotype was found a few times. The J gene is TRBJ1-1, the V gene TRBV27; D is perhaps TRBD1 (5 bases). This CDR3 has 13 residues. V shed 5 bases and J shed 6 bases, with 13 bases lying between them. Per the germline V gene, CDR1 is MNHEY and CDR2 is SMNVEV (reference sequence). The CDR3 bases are TGTGCCAGCAGTACCCCAGGGAGGTCTGAAGCTTTCTTT. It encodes CASSTPGRSEAFF.

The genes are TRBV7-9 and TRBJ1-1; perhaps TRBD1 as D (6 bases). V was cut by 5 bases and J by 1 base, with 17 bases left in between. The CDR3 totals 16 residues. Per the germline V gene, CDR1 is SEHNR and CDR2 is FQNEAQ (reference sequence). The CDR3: CASSPKGGAGNTEAFF. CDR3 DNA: TGTGCCAGCAGCCCTAAGGGGGGCGCAGGGAACACTGAAGCTTTCTTT.

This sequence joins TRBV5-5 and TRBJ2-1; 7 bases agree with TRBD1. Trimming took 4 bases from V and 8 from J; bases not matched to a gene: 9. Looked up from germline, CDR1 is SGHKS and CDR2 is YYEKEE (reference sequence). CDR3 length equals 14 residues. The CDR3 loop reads CASSISRQGHEQFF. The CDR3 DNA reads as TGTGCCAGCAGCATATCTAGACAGGGACATGAGCAGTTCTTC.

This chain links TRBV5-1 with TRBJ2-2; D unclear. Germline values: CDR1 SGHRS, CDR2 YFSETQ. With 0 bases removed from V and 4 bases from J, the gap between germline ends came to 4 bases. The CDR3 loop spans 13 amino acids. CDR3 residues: CASSLEATGELFF. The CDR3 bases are TGCGCCAGCAGCTTGGAAGCCACCGGGGAGCTGTTTTTT.

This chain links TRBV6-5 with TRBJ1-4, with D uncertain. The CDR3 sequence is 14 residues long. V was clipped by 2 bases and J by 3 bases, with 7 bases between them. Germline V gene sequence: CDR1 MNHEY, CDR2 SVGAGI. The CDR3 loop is CASSYDGANEKLFF. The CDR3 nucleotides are TGTGCCAGCAGTTACGACGGGGCTAATGAAAAACTGTTTTTT.

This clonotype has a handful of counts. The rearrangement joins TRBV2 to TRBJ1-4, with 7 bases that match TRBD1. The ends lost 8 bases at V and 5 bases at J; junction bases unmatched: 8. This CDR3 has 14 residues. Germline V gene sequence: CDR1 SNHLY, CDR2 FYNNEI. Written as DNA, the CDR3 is TGTGCCAGCTTGCCGGGACAGAGGAATGAAAAACTGTTTTTT. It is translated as CASLPGQRNEKLFF.